This T cell receptor beta chain was sequenced for a study of shared clonotypes between healthy human individuals (TCRdb year 2020). Context from the whole study: The cohort included three men and two women between 18 and 49 years of age. To increase sequencing depth and limit assay-specific biases, different laboratories used diverse techniques to prepare libraries and sequence TCR repertoires. To estimate repertoire size and how much clonotype sharing occurs between individuals, the study deeply sequenced the blood TCR repertoires of five healthy adults. Leukapheresis yielded between about 0.94 and 10 billion PBMCs per donor. Per donor, three plates each were used for CD4 naive and CD4 memory, two for CD8 naive, and one for CD8 memory.

Taken from the germline V gene, the CDR1 and CDR2 loops are WSHSY and SAAADI. The CDR3 covers 12 residues, taking in both the cysteine and the phenylalanine. Of all the DNA, just the CDR3 is kept, 36 bases in frame from base 1. V is pared back by 6 bases and J by 6 bases, with 12 bases lying between the germline termini. What the study reported, not specific to this receptor: Even with the large sequencing depth, rarefaction of the sorted-subset datasets indicated that sequencing was incomplete. Clonotypes shared by all four sorted-subset donors showed higher generation probabilities than non-shared clonotypes. Pairwise subsampling indicated that sequencing depth was expected to affect the degree of clonotype sharing among donors. Naive subsets generally had larger estimated clonotype richness than memory subsets. Because the study included only a small number of donors, the genetic and exposure-history diversity represented was limited. Across a few donors, about 5% of naive CD4, 3% to 4% of naive CD8, about 2.3% of memory CD4, and under 0.45% of memory CD8 clonotypes were shared. Sampling was limited to blood, and TCR repertoires in tissue likely differ from TCR repertoires in blood.

For the CD8 naive samples, CD45RO-negative cells were positively selected for CCR7, yielding a CD45RA+CCR7+ population from which TemRA cells were excluded. Healthy HIV-negative adults with no recently reported acute infections or vaccinations were included as donors. Every donor was a Caucasian adult residing in Nashville, Tennessee, USA. Blood was obtained by leukapheresis, after which PBMCs were separated by Ficoll-Histopaque density gradient centrifugation and cryopreserved in liquid nitrogen vapor phase. Analytical flow cytometry was used to check the purity and quantity of each magnetically sorted T cell population. Genomic DNA was isolated from each sorted fraction and quantified by UV absorbance on a Nanodrop 2000c. Comments on this clone: The antigen this receptor binds is unknown. Per-base qualities were not stored, and no clone one base away is much larger.

Using the deep immunoSEQ assay, TCR CDR3 regions were amplified from genomic DNA by multiplex PCR. Extracted genomic DNA from each cell subset was spread evenly across all wells of several immunoSEQ 96-well plates, with each plate serving as a replicate. For sorted subsets, each replicate PCR was loaded with about 0.2 ug genomic DNA, equivalent to approximately 33,000 T cell genomes. The purified libraries were quantified using a Qubit 3.0 fluorometer, sized with a Bioanalyzer 2100, and then quantified again using the KAPA Library Quantification kit. Every immunoSEQ 96-well plate was sequenced on a dedicated single-read 150-cycle Illumina NextSeq 550 flow cell. The published analysis was carried out like this. Because only junctional sequences without quality scores were contained in the immunoSEQ output, filtering matching that applied to full-length reads could not be performed. Sequences were annotated with PyIR, a Python wrapper for IgBLAST v1.9, using IMGT germline references to assign V/J genes and CDR3. Reads were removed for weak V/J assignments (E-value above 1e-6), missing CDR3, stop codons, out-of-frame junctions, or ambiguous translated residues. A V3J clonotype was defined by an identical inferred V gene, J gene, and CDR3 amino acid sequence. Percentage overlap between repertoires was computed as shared unique clonotypes divided by the size of the smaller repertoire. RTK rarefaction, the Chao1 estimator, and Recon v2.1 estimates of unobserved clonotypes were used to assess repertoire richness. OLGA was used to compute generation probabilities for all TCRbeta clonotypes that the gDNA method yielded from a handful of donors. Here the immuneACCESS table is served through TCRdb, limited to in-frame sequences with V and J called. Missing clones are a known gap in these copies; in checked studies unresolved V genes cover under half, and the rest lacks a known reason. V, J and clone size reflect that table, while D and trimming were determined from the DNA. This sample comprises around 2,100,000 clones, about 95% of them detected only once. The top ten hold more than 0.95% of the sample.

The TCR originated in a man between 18 and 29 years old in good health. Sequencing input: naive CD8+ T cells sorted from blood. What the cell subset or site label conveys for this sample: CD45RA+CCR7+. This chain is built from TRBV10-2 and TRBJ2-7; confidence is insufficient to name the D gene. CDR3 sequence: CASSTKGGEQYF. The DNA sequence reads TGCGCCAGCAGCACAAAGGGTGGCGAGCAGTACTTC.